These 26 T cell receptor beta chains were sequenced from one sample in a study of blood T cell repertoires in COVID-19. Sequenced by immunoSEQ multiplex PCR; TCRdb stores in-frame clones only, minus some. Counted here are just over 300,000 clones, roughly 86% occurring once; the ten biggest clones make up approximately 9%. The sample comprised PBMCs or T cells enriched from blood (not recorded which). Every receptor here comes from a woman aged 18-30 years who had recovered from COVID-19.

DNA for the CDR3: TGTGCCAGCAGCCGGGCGGGACAGTCCTACGAGCAGTACTTC. Translation gives CASSRAGQSYEQYF. The chain combines TRBV4-2 with TRBJ2-7; the D gene is possibly TRBD1 (7 bases). CDR3 length: 14 amino acids. Germline CDR1 LGHNA, CDR2 YNFKEQ. The ends were cut back, 4 bases at V and 1 base at J, with 11 bases in the middle.

This rearrangement joins TRBV7-2 to TRBJ2-1, with D maybe TRBD2 (6 bases). CDR1 is SGHTA and CDR2 is FQGNSA in the germline V gene. This CDR3 is 20 amino acids long. Trimming pared 0 bases from V and 0 bases from J, leaving 21 bases between. In nucleotides, the CDR3 is TGTGCCAGCAGCTTAGCTGGACTACCTAAGAGACTAAGCTCCTACAATGAGCAGTTCTTC. It is translated as CASSLAGLPKRLSSYNEQFF.

This chain connects TRBV6-1 to TRBJ1-3; 8 bases line up with TRBD1. The J segment lost 1 base and the V segment lost 4 bases, leaving 6 bases of the junction unmatched. The CDR3 spans 16 residues. Germline lookup yields CDR1 MNHNS and CDR2 SASEGT. The CDR3, as DNA: TGTGCCAGCAGTGGAGCAGGGGGCCAATCTGGAAACACCATATATTTT. This encodes CASSGAGGQSGNTIYF.

The rearrangement joins TRBV19 to TRBJ2-3, with 10 nucleotides matching TRBD2. Germline lookup yields CDR1 LNHDA and CDR2 SQIVND (reference sequence). V lost 5 bases, J lost 14 bases, and 10 bases stayed unmatched. CDR3 length equals 13 residues. This CDR3 reads CASSPISSGSPYF. Written as DNA, the CDR3 is TGTGCCAGTAGTCCGATCTCTAGCGGGAGCCCGTATTTT.

Here the CDR3 reads CASSLAYTSGWNEQFF. For the CDR3, the DNA is TGTGCCAGCAGCTTGGCCTACACTAGCGGGTGGAATGAGCAGTTCTTC. The chain has TRBV5-6 and TRBJ2-1, with TRBD2 matching 9 bases. CDR3 length equals 16 residues. Trimming at V came to 0 bases and at J to 7 bases, leaving 8 bases not matched to a gene. CDR1 is SGHDT, CDR2 YYEEEE, per germline.

J is TRBJ2-2 and V is TRBV7-9; 8 bases map to TRBD1. Germline lookup yields CDR1 SEHNR and CDR2 FQNEAQ (reference sequence). Germline trimming cut 6 bases from V and 3 bases from J; bases unmatched to any gene: 6. The length of the CDR3 is 15 residues. The CDR3 nucleotides read TGTGCCAGCAGACCCAGGGGGCGGGACACCGGGGAGCTGTTTTTT. Amino acid sequence: CASRPRGRDTGELFF.

This clone was detected once. This chain uses TRBV18 with TRBJ1-6; maybe TRBD1 (5 bases). The CDR3 consists of 15 residues. From germline, CDR1 is KGHSH and CDR2 LQKENI. The ends were cut back, 1 base at V and 9 bases at J, with 13 bases in the middle. The CDR3 loop reads CASSPRGVWSSPLHF. The CDR3 nucleotides read TGTGCCAGCTCACCACGGGGGGTATGGAGTTCACCCCTCCACTTT.

The CDR3 loop reads CSVEGAGGRYNEQFF. The CDR3 region has the DNA TGCAGCGTTGAAGGCGCAGGGGGGAGGTACAATGAGCAGTTCTTC. This sequence joins TRBV29-1 and TRBJ2-1, with D possibly being TRBD1 (7 bases). The CDR3 contains 15 residues. The V end lost 1 base, the J end lost 4 bases, and 14 bases lay between the germline ends. The germline V gene has CDR1 SQVTM and CDR2 ANQGSEA.

The chain joins TRBV19 to TRBJ1-2; 9 bases match TRBD1. V was clipped by 4 bases and J by 7 bases; unmatched bases: 10. Germline V CDR1 and CDR2: LNHDA, SQIVND (reference sequence). The CDR3 spans 15 residues. The CDR3 region is CASSSGPGTGSGYTF. The CDR3 DNA sequence: TGTGCCAGTAGTAGTGGGCCCGGGACAGGGAGTGGCTACACCTTC.

The CDR3 reads CASTLTIPQGNLDGYTF. DNA for the CDR3: TGCGCCAGCACCCTAACTATACCCCAGGGGAACCTGGATGGCTACACCTTC. The chain uses TRBV5-1 and TRBJ1-2, with D possibly being TRBD1 (6 bases). The V end lost 6 bases, the J end lost 6 bases, and 27 bases lay between the germline ends. CDR3 length: 17 amino acids. Per the germline V gene, CDR1 is SGHRS and CDR2 is YFSETQ.

This chain joins TRBV3-1 (or the pseudogene TRBV3-2) and TRBJ2-1; 9 nucleotides line up with TRBD1. The CDR3 consists of 21 residues. From germline, CDR1 is LGHDT and CDR2 YNNKEL (reference sequence). V shed 8 bases, J shed 8 bases, and the junction held 31 bases outside the gene matches. CDR3 amino acids: CASAQKETGGFRFFTVYEQFF. CDR3 coding DNA: TGTGCCAGCGCGCAGAAGGAAACAGGGGGCTTTAGGTTTTTTACGGTCTATGAGCAGTTCTTC.

The J gene is TRBJ2-2, the V gene TRBV7-2; TRBD2 matches at 10 bases. CDR3 length equals 16 residues. Germline trimming cut 1 base from V and 6 bases from J; bases unmatched to any gene: 5. Per the germline V gene, CDR1 is SGHTA and CDR2 is FQGNSA. CDR3 bases: TGTGCCAGCAGCTTAGTCCCTAGCGGGAGACCCGGGGAGCTGTTTTTT. It is translated as CASSLVPSGRPGELFF.

This chain connects TRBV11-1 to TRBJ1-1; the D is unclear. The CDR3 sequence is 15 residues long. CDR1 and CDR2 (germline): SGHAT, FQDESV (reference sequence). The V gene lost 2 bases and the J gene lost 4 bases, with 14 bases spanning the gap. The CDR3 nucleotides are TGTGCCAGCAGCTTAAATGGTGTTGCTAGCACTGAAGCTTTCTTT. Translated: CASSLNGVASTEAFF.

The chain uses TRBV2 and TRBJ2-7, with 12 bases aligning to TRBD1. There are 14 residues in the CDR3. Germline CDR1 is SNHLY and CDR2 is FYNNEI. V shed 8 bases and J 5 bases; nucleotides not matched to a gene: 7. CDR3 coding DNA: TGTGCCAGCGTCTCCGGGACAGGGGGCGACGAGCAGTACTTC. It encodes CASVSGTGGDEQYF.

This chain connects TRBV2 to TRBJ2-7; tentative D call: TRBD2 (5 bases). Trimming shortened V by 2 bases and J by 6 bases, and 14 bases separated the two germline ends. This CDR3 region has 14 residues. Per the germline V gene, CDR1 is SNHLY and CDR2 is FYNNEI. The CDR3 nucleotides read TGTGCCAGCAGTGAAACCAGGAGTCGGGGCGAGCAGTACTTC. It codes for CASSETRSRGEQYF.

The chain is built from TRBV2 and TRBJ2-1; a weak D match, TRBD2 (6 bases). The V gene lost 9 bases and the J gene lost 1 base, with 10 bases spanning the gap. The CDR3 is 13 residues long. CDR1 is SNHLY, CDR2 FYNNEI, per germline. CDR3 region: CASTGESYNEQFF. The CDR3 bases are TGTGCCAGTACGGGAGAATCCTACAATGAGCAGTTCTTC.

The V gene is TRBV19, the J gene TRBJ2-1; D is perhaps TRBD1 (6 bases). Looked up from germline, CDR1 is LNHDA and CDR2 is SQIVND (reference sequence). Trimming stripped 2 bases from V and 7 bases from J, with 15 bases between. The CDR3 contains 15 residues. This CDR3 reads CASSISPGQFNEQFF. Here the CDR3 DNA reads TGTGCCAGTAGTATAAGCCCCGGACAGTTTAATGAGCAGTTCTTC. Drawing the rest from reference TRBV19 and TRBJ2-1, the complete variable domain is DGGITQSPKYLFRKEGQNVTLSCEQNLNHDAMYWYRQDPGQGLRLIYYSQIVNDFQKGDIAEGYSVSREKKESFPLTVTSAQKNPTAFYLCASSISPGQFNEQFFGPGTRLTVL.

The J gene is TRBJ2-5, the V gene TRBV19; D may be TRBD2 (6 bases). The germline V gene has CDR1 LNHDA and CDR2 SQIVND (reference sequence). The CDR3 contains 13 residues. Trimming left V 11 bases short and J 1 base short, with 14 bases between. CDR3 coding DNA: TGTGCCGCCTCTGGGACTGCCCAAGAGACCCAGTACTTC. This sequence encodes CAASGTAQETQYF. Full variable domain (outside the CDR3, taken from reference TRBV19 and TRBJ2-5): DGGITQSPKYLFRKEGQNVTLSCEQNLNHDAMYWYRQDPGQGLRLIYYSQIVNDFQKGDIAEGYSVSREKKESFPLTVTSAQKNPTAFYLCAASGTAQETQYFGPGTRLLVL.

This clone was detected only a few times. The chain links TRBV7-2 to TRBJ2-7; 16 bases match TRBD2. The CDR3 length is 15 residues. CDR1 SGHTA and CDR2 FQGNSA come from the germline V gene. The V and J ends lost 5 bases and 9 bases, in that order; junction bases with no gene match: 7. The CDR3 region has the DNA TGTGCCAGCAGCCCTCCGGGACTAGCGGGAGGGAGGCAGTACTTC. This gives the protein CASSPPGLAGGRQYF.

The chain couples TRBV6-2 or TRBV6-3 to TRBJ2-1; 11 bases match TRBD2. This CDR3 is 16 amino acids long. Germline V gives CDR1 MNHEY, CDR2 SVGEGT. Germline trimming cut 4 bases from V and 5 bases from J; bases unmatched to any gene: 7. The CDR3: CASSSLGLAAHNEQFF. In nucleotides, the CDR3 is TGTGCCAGCAGTTCTCTGGGACTAGCGGCCCACAATGAGCAGTTCTTC.

This sequence joins TRBV2 and TRBJ2-3; D is undetermined. Germline assignment: CDR1 SNHLY and CDR2 FYNNEI. V lost 11 bases and J lost 1, with 10 bases in between. The CDR3 extends over 12 amino acids. CDR3 in amino acids: CAGGVRTDTQYF. The CDR3 coding sequence is TGTGCCGGCGGCGTCCGCACAGATACGCAGTATTTT.

The chain links TRBV2 to TRBJ1-6; D might be TRBD1 (5 bases). The CDR3 contains 15 residues. Germline V gives CDR1 SNHLY, CDR2 FYNNEI. The V end lost 0 bases, the J end lost 7 bases, and 10 bases lay between the germline ends. CDR3: CASSEAGQGNSPLHF. In DNA form, the CDR3 reads TGTGCCAGCAGTGAAGCGGGGCAGGGCAATTCACCCCTCCACTTT.

This clone is a singleton in its sample. The V call is TRBV6-5, the J call TRBJ1-1, with a tentative D call TRBD1 (6 bases). The germline V and J ends were trimmed by 2 bases and 7 bases, with 17 bases remaining between them. This CDR3 is built from 15 residues. From germline, CDR1 is MNHEY and CDR2 SVGAGI. The chain's CDR3 is CASSYLKRDTSEAFF. CDR3 bases: TGTGCCAGCAGTTACCTTAAAAGGGACACTAGTGAAGCTTTCTTT.

V usage is TRBV7-2 and J usage is TRBJ1-2; D remains ambiguous. CDR1 and CDR2 (germline): SGHTA, FQGNSA. The CDR3 totals 14 residues. V was shortened by 1 base and J by 4 bases, with 10 bases between the two germline ends. The CDR3: CASSLVSGSYGYTF. The CDR3 region has the DNA TGTGCCAGCAGCTTAGTTTCTGGGAGCTATGGCTACACCTTC.

The gene calls are TRBV5-6 and TRBJ2-3; 10 nucleotides align to TRBD2. The CDR3 loop spans 17 amino acids. CDR1 and CDR2 from the germline V gene are SGHDT and YYEEEE. J was trimmed by 0 bases and V by 5 bases; bases with no gene match: 9. Written as DNA, the CDR3 is TGTGCCAGCAGTCTCGTTAGCGGGGGGATTAGCACAGATACGCAGTATTTT. As protein: CASSLVSGGISTDTQYF.

V is TRBV4-2 and J is TRBJ2-5; D might be TRBD2 (5 bases). V lost 0 bases and J 5 bases, leaving 13 bases between the germline ends. This CDR3 comprises 15 residues. Germline CDR1 and CDR2: LGHNA and YNFKEQ. CDR3 amino acids: CASSQDGLLHETQYF. CDR3 nucleotide sequence: TGTGCCAGCAGCCAAGATGGACTCCTCCATGAGACCCAGTACTTC.